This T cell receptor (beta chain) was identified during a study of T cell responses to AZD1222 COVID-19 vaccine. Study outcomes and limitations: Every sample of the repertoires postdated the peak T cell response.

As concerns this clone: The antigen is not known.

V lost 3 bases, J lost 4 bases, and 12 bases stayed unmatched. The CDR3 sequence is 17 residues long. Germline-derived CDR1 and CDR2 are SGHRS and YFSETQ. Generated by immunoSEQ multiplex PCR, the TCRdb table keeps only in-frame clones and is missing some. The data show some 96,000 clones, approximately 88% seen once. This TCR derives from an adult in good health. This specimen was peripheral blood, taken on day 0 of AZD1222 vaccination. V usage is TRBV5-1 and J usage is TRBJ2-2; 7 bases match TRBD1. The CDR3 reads CASSWPRDRVATGELFF. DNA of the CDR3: TGCGCCAGCAGCTGGCCCCGTGACAGGGTGGCCACCGGGGAGCTGTTTTTT. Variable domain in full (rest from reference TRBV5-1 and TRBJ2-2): KAGVTQTPRYLIKTRGQQVTLSCSPISGHRSVSWYQQTPGQGLQFLFEYFSETQRNKGNFPGRFSGRQFSNSRSEMNVSTLELGDSALYLCASSWPRDRVATGELFFGEGSRLTVL.